The subject of this entry is one T cell receptor beta chain. The clone's antigen remains unknown. No base qualities exist here, and no much larger clone lies one base off it. This sample was included in a study of blood T cell repertoires in COVID-19 (dated by TCRdb to the early 2020s). Background for the entire study: The collaborator samples originated in the United States, Italy and Spain and spanned the acute and convalescent phases of COVID-19. The material from the prospective study consisted of cDNA or gDNA derived from T cells, B-cell-depleted T cells, or PBMCs. The dataset comprised deeply sampled blood TCRbeta repertoires from subjects exposed to, actively infected with, or recovered from COVID-19. The repertoires were released in a freely available public database meant as a resource for research on the immune response to SARS-CoV-2. Samples were obtained from the ongoing ImmuneRACE study (first 160 participants) and from roughly 1,300 subjects provided by 6 global collaborators. The sample metadata nearly always contained a de-identified subject ID, COVID-19 status, age in years and sex. HLA class I and class II types, where available, came from metadata supplied by the sample provider rather than from assay-based typing.

The investigation overall reported the following: The quantity of clinical and demographic metadata differed by source and by participant and was supplied without curation.

One collaborating source in Seattle enrolled patients while the patients were actively infected and followed the patients over time throughout the course of disease. Whole blood was collected in K2EDTA tubes by collaborating institutions according to the institutions' own protocols. For TCRbeta analysis, collaborators shipped samples as frozen whole blood, isolated PBMCs, or DNA extracted from either of those sample types. TCRbeta CDR3 regions were amplified from genomic DNA using the immunoSEQ Assay, a bias-controlled multiplex PCR. In the authors' own workflow: The number of nucleated cells in each sample was estimated from the amplification of reference gene primers within the assay. To quantify the absolute abundance of each unique TCRbeta CDR3 rearrangement, sequence reads were collapsed and filtered. Productive Simpson clonality was computed per sample as the square root of Simpson's diversity index over productive rearrangements. TCRdb provides this immuneACCESS table in a form limited to in-frame rearrangements. Some clones are lacking; in checked studies, under half of them reflect an unresolved V gene, and why the rest are absent is not known. For V, J and clone size, that table is used; D and trimming come from the DNA. This sample lists 45,000 to 65,000 clones; around 80% were detected once. The ten most abundant clones make up 9.5% to 13% of the sample.

This TCR was sampled from a young man with COVID-19, enrolled during active disease. Sequencing was carried out using peripheral blood.

In nucleotides, the sequence is TGTGCCAGCAGTTTGACGGGACAGTACAATGAGCAGTTCTTC. Its coded protein is CASSLTGQYNEQFF. The chain is encoded by TRBV27 joined to TRBJ2-1; TRBD1 aligns with 7 central bases. In the germline V gene (reference sequence), CDR1 corresponds to MNHEY and CDR2 to SMNVEV. V is pruned by 3 bases and J by 4 bases, leaving 3 bases of the junction without a gene match. The CDR3 starts with the cysteine, ends with the phenylalanine, and has 14 residues. Only the CDR3 region is kept as DNA, spanning 42 bases read in frame from base 1.